The present entry profiles one TCR beta chain with its context. No cognate antigen has been identified for it. It has no much larger one-base neighbor in the sample; base qualities were not kept. Each collaborating institution followed its own protocols to collect whole blood in K2EDTA tubes. Collaborator samples were shipped for TCRbeta analysis as frozen whole blood, isolated PBMCs, or DNA extracted from either sample type. TCRbeta CDR3 regions were amplified from genomic DNA using the immunoSEQ Assay, a bias-controlled multiplex PCR. The published analysis was carried out like this. Within the assay, amplification of reference gene primers was used to estimate how many nucleated cells each sample contained. To quantify the absolute abundance of each unique TCRbeta CDR3 rearrangement, sequence reads were collapsed and filtered. For each sample, productive Simpson clonality was calculated as the square root of Simpson's diversity index across productive rearrangements. The immuneACCESS repertoire file appears here via TCRdb, limited to in-frame rearrangements. These files lack a portion of the clones; in checked studies, under half of the deficit traces to unresolved V genes, and the cause of the others is not known. The V and J calls and clone size come from that table; D and trimming were worked out from the DNA. Present in this sample are roughly 220,000 clones, roughly 86% of which were seen just once. The ten largest clones take up about 2.9% of the sample.

This record comes from a study of blood T cell repertoires in COVID-19 (dated by TCRdb to 2018 to 2020). Notes on the research overall: Samples covering the acute and convalescent phases of COVID-19 were provided by collaborators in the United States, Italy and Spain. The prospective study material was composed of cDNA or gDNA derived from T cells, B-cell-depleted T cells, or PBMCs. Deeply sampled blood TCRbeta repertoires from subjects exposed to, actively infected with, or recovered from COVID-19 were included in the dataset. The repertoires were released in a freely available public database meant as a resource for research on the immune response to SARS-CoV-2. Samples were obtained from the ongoing ImmuneRACE study (first 160 participants) and from 1,254 subjects provided by 6 global collaborators. Sample metadata almost always included a de-identified subject ID, COVID-19 status, age in years and sex. Where available, HLA class I and class II types were taken from metadata supplied by the sample provider and were not determined by assay-based typing. The investigation overall reported the following: Clinical and demographic metadata were provided uncurated, with the amount varying by source and participant.

The CDR3 numbers 14 residues from cysteine through phenylalanine. The sequence is cut down to CDR3 DNA, 42 bases in frame from base 1. Taken from the germline V gene (reference sequence), the CDR1 and CDR2 loops are PRHDT and FYEKMQ. V loses 0 bases, J loses 5 bases, and the germline ends lie 11 bases apart. The sample taken for sequencing was peripheral blood. The sequence was collected from a man aged 55 to 70 with acute or convalescent COVID-19. The chain links TRBV13 with TRBJ2-7; perhaps TRBD1 is the D gene, with 5 bases matching. The CDR3 here reads CASSLGRVIDEQYF. The sequence in DNA is TGTGCCAGCAGCTTAGGCAGGGTTATCGACGAGCAGTACTTC. Beyond the CDR3, the reference TRBV13 and TRBJ2-7 genes provide the residues; the full variable domain reads: AAGVIQSPRHLIKEKRETATLKCYPIPRHDTVYWYQQGPGQDPQFLISFYEKMQSDKGSIPDRFSAQQFSDYHSELNMSSLELGDSALYFCASSLGRVIDEQYFGPGTRLTVT.